In its sample, the clone carrying this T cell receptor (beta chain) was seen many times. These data belong to a study of blood T cells in healthy people across ages. The V end was cut by 5 bases, the J end by 4 bases, with 12 bases between. The CDR3 has 14 residues. Germline V lookup: CDR1 SGHTA, CDR2 FQGNSA. Primers used in a second PCR of about 6 to 12 cycles were a sample-barcoded 5' primer and a J-beta primer mix. One entry per CDR3 protein results from TCRdb running MiXCR on the 5' RACE reads. The sample lists hundreds of thousands of distinct CDR3 sequences, about 53% seen once, with more than 35% in the top ten.

The receptor comes from a man aged 60 to 69 in good health. Material for sequencing was blood. V gene TRBV7-2 combines with J gene TRBJ2-1; D is perhaps TRBD1 (6 bases). The CDR3 region has the DNA TGTGCCAGCAGCCCGGACAGCAGTTACAATGAGCAGTTCTTC. Its translation is CASSPDSSYNEQFF.